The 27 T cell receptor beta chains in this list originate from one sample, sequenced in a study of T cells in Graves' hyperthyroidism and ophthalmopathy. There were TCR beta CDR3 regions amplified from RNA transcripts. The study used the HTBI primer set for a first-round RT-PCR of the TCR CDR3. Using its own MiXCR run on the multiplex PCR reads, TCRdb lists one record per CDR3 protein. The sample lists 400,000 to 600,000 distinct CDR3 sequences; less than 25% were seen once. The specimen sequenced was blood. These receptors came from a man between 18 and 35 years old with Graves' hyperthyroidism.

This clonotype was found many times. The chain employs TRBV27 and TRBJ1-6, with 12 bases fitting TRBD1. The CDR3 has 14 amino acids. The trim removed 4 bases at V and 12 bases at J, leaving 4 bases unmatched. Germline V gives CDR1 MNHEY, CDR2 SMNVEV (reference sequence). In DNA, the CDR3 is TGTGCCAGCAGTTCCGGGACAGGGGGCTTACCCCTCCACTTT. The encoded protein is CASSSGTGGLPLHF.

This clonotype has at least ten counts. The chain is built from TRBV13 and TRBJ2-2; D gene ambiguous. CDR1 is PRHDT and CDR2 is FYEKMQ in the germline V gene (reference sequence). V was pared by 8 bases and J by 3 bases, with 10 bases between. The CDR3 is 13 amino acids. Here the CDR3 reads CASVESHTGELFF. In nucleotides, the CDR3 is TGTGCCAGCGTGGAAAGCCACACCGGGGAGCTGTTTTTT.

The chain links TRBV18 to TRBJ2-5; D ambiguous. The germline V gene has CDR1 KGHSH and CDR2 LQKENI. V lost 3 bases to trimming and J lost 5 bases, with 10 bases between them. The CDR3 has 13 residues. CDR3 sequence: CASSPPHRETQYF. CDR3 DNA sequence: TGTGCCAGCTCACCCCCCCACCGGGAGACCCAGTACTTC.

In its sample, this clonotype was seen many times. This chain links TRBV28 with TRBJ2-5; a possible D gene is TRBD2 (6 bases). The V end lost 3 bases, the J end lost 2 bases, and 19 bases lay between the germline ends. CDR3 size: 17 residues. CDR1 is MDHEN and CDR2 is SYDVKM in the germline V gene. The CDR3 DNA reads TGTGCCAGCAGTTTTCGCTCTCTCCGGGGGTTGCAAGAGACCCAGTACTTC. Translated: CASSFRSLRGLQETQYF.

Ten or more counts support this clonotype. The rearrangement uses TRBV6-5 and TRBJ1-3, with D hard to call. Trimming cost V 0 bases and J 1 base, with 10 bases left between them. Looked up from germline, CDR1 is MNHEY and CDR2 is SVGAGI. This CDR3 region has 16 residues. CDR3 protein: CASSYSRVNSGNTIYF. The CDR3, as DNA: TGTGCCAGCAGTTACTCGAGGGTGAATTCTGGAAACACCATATATTTT.

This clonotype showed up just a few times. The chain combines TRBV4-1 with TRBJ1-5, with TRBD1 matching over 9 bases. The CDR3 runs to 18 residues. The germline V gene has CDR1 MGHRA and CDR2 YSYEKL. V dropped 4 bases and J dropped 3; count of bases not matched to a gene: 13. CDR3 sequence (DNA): TGCGCCAGCAGCCGAGCACCTACGGACAGGGGACCCAATCAGCCCCAGCATTTT. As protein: CASSRAPTDRGPNQPQHF.

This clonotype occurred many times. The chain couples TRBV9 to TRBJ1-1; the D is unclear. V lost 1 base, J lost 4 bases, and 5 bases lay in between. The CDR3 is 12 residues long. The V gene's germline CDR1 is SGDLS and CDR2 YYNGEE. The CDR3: CASSVSGTEAFF. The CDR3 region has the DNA TGTGCCAGCAGCGTATCGGGCACTGAAGCTTTCTTT.

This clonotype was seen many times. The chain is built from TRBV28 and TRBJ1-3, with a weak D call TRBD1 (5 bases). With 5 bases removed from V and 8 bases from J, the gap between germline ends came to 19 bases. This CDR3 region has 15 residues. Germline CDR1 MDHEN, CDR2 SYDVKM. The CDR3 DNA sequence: TGTGCCAGCAGTCCGAACAGGCCTACGGGGGACACCATATATTTT. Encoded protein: CASSPNRPTGDTIYF. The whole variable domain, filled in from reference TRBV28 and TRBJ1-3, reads DVKVTQSSRYLVKRTGEKVFLECVQDMDHENMFWYRQDPGLGLRLIYFSYDVKMKEKGDIPEGYSVSREKKERFSLILESASTNQTSMYLCASSPNRPTGDTIYFGEGSWLTVV.

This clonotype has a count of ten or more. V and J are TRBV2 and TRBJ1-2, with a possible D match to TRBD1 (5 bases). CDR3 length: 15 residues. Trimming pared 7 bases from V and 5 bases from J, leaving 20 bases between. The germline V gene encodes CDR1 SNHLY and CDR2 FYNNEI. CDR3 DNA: TGTGCCAGCATTTTTTCCCGAGGGGAGGGGTATGGCTACACCTTC. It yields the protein CASIFSRGEGYGYTF.

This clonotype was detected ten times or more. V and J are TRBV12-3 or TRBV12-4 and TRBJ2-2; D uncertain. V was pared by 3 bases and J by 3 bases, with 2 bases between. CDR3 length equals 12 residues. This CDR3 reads CASSFHTGELFF. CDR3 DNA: TGTGCCAGCAGTTTCCACACCGGGGAGCTGTTTTTT.

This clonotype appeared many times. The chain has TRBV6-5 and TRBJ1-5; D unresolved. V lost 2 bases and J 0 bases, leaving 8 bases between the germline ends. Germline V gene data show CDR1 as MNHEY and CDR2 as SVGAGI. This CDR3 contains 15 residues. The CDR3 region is CASSYGPSSNQPQHF. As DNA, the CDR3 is TGTGCCAGCAGTTACGGGCCGAGTAGCAATCAGCCCCAGCATTTT.

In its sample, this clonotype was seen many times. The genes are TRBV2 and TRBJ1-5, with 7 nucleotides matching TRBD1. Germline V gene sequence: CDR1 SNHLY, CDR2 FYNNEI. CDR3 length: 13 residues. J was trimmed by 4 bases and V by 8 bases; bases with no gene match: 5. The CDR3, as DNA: TGTGCCAGCGCTCAGGGGGATAATCAGCCCCAGCATTTT. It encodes CASAQGDNQPQHF. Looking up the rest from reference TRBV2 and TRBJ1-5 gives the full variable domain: EPEVTQTPSHQVTQMGQEVILRCVPISNHLYFYWYRQILGQKVEFLVSFYNNEISEKSEIFDDQFSVERPDGSNFTLKIRSTKLEDSAMYFCASAQGDNQPQHFGDGTRLSIL.

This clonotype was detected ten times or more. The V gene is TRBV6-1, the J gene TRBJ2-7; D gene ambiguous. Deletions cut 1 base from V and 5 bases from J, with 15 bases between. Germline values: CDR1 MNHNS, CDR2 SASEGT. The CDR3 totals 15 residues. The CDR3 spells CASSEGVAVVHEQYF. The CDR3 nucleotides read TGTGCCAGCAGTGAAGGGGTCGCGGTTGTCCACGAGCAGTACTTC.

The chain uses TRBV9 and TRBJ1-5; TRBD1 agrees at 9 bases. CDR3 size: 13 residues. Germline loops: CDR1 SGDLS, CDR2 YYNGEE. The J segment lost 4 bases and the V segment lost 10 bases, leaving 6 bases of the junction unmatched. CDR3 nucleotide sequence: TGTGCCGGGGGGACAGGGTTTAATCAGCCCCAGCATTTT. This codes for CAGGTGFNQPQHF. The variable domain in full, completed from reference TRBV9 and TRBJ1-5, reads DSGVTQTPKHLITATGQRVTLRCSPRSGDLSVYWYQQSLDQGLQFLIQYYNGEERAKGNILERFSAQQFPDLHSELNLSSLELGDSALYFCAGGTGFNQPQHFGDGTRLSIL.

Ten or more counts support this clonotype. Here the CDR3 DNA reads TGTGCCTGGAGTGTACAAATAGGGGCCCAGGAGACCCAGTACTTC. It translates to CAWSVQIGAQETQYF. The chain has TRBV30 and TRBJ2-5, with D possibly matching TRBD1 (5 bases). The V end was cut by 0 bases, the J end by 5 bases, with 16 bases between. Germline assignment: CDR1 GTSNPN and CDR2 SVGIG (reference sequence). The CDR3 runs to 15 residues.

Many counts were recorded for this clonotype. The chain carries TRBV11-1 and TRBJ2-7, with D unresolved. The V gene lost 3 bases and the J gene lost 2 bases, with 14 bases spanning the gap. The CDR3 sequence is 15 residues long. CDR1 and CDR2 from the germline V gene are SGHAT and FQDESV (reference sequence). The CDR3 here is CASSFLRNGPYEQYF. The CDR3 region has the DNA TGTGCCAGCAGCTTCTTACGGAACGGGCCCTACGAGCAGTACTTC.

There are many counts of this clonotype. Here the CDR3 reads CSASSGTSYEQYF. The DNA of the CDR3 is TGCAGTGCTAGTAGTGGGACATCCTACGAGCAGTACTTC. The chain couples TRBV20-1 to TRBJ2-7; D is possibly TRBD1 (6 bases). V was shortened by 3 bases and J by 1 base, with 10 bases between the two germline ends. CDR1 DFQATT and CDR2 SNEGSKA come from the germline V gene (reference sequence). The CDR3 contains 13 residues.

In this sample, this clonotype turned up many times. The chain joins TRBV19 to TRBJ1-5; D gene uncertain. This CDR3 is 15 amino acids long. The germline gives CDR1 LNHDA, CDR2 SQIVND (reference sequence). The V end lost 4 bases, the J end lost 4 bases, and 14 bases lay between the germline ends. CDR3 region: CASSTSPRRNQPQHF. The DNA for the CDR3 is TGTGCCAGTAGTACATCCCCCCGCAGGAATCAGCCCCAGCATTTT.

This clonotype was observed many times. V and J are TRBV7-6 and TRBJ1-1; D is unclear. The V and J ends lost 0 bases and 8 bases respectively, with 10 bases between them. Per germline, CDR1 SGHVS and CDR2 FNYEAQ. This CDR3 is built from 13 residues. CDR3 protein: CASSLAFREEAFF. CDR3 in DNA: TGTGCCAGCAGCTTAGCGTTCCGGGAGGAAGCTTTCTTT.

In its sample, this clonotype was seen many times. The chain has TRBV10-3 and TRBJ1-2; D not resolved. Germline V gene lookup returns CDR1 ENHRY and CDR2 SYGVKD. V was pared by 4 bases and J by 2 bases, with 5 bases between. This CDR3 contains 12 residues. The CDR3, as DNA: TGTGCCATCAGTGTACAAAACTATGGCTACACCTTC. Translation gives CAISVQNYGYTF.

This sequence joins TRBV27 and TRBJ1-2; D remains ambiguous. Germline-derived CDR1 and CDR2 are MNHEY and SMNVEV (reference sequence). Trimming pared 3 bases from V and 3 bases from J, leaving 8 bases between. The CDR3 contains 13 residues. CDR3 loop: CASSFRSHYGYTF. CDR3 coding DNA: TGTGCCAGCAGTTTTCGCAGTCACTATGGCTACACCTTC.

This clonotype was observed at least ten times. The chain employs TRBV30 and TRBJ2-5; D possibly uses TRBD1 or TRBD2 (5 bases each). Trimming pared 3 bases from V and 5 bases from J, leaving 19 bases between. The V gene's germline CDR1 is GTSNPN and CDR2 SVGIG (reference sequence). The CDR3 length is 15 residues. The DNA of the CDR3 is TGTGCCTGGAGGCCTTCCGGGACCACAAGGGAGACCCAGTACTTC. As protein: CAWRPSGTTRETQYF.

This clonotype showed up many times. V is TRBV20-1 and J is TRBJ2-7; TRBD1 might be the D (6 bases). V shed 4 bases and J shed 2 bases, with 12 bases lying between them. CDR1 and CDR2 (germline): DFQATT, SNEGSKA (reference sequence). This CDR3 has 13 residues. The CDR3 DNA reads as TGCAGTGCTACAGGGGTGAGGACCTACGAGCAGTACTTC. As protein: CSATGVRTYEQYF.

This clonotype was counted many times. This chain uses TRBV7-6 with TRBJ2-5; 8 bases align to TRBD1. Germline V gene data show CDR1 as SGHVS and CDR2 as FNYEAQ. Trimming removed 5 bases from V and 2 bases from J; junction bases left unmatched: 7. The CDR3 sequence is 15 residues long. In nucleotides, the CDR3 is TGTGCCAGCAGCCAGGACAGGGTAGTACAAGAGACCCAGTACTTC. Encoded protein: CASSQDRVVQETQYF.

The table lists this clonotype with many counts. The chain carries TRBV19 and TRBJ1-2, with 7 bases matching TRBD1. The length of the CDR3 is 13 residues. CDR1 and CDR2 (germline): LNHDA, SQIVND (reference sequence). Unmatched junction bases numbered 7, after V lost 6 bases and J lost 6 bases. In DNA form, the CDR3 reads TGTGCCAGTAGCGAGACAGGGCCTAATGGCTACACCTTC. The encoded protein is CASSETGPNGYTF.

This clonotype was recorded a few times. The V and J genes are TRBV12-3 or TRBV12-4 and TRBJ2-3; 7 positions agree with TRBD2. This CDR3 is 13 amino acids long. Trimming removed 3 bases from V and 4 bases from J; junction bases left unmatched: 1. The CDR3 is CASSFRGADTQYF. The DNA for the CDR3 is TGTGCCAGCAGTTTTCGGGGGGCAGATACGCAGTATTTT.

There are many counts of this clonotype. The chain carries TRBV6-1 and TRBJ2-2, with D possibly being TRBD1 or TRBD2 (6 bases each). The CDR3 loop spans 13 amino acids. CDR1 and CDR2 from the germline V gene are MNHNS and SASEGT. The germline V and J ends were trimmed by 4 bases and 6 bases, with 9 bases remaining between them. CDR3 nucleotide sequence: TGTGCCAGCAGTGGGGGGGCGCCCGGGGAGCTGTTTTTT. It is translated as CASSGGAPGELFF.